Sequencing of this T cell receptor beta chain was carried out in a study of somatic mutations in cytotoxic T cells in rheumatoid arthritis. Notes on the study in general: Expanded CD8+ clones had unknown antigen targets.

Only in-frame clones appear in the TCRdb table, and some are missing; sequencing was by immunoSEQ multiplex PCR. The sample includes roughly 13,000 clones, under 85% of them seen just once. The CDR3 runs to 15 residues. In germline, CDR1 is ENHRY, CDR2 SYGVKD. With 6 bases clipped from V and 4 bases from J, the junction kept 7 bases outside the gene matches. Concerning this clone: Its specificity is not known.

The clonotype comes from an adult with rheumatoid arthritis. The chain uses TRBV10-3 and TRBJ2-1, with 9 bases lining up with TRBD2. The specimen was CD8+ T cells sorted from blood. The CDR3 DNA sequence: TGTGCCATCAGCCCGACTAGCGGACCGTACAATGAGCAGTTCTTC. Translation gives CAISPTSGPYNEQFF.